This T cell receptor (beta chain) comes out of a study of radiation and T cells in renal cell carcinoma. Study results and caveats: Without pretreatment biopsies, baseline tumor clonotype presence was undetermined.

Unmatched junction bases numbered 3, after V lost 6 bases and J lost 1 base. CDR3 size: 14 residues. Per germline, CDR1 ENHRY and CDR2 SYGVKD. Stated time point: blood 4 weeks post-SBRT, at nephrectomy. As to treatment: 15 Gy SBRT to primary tumor, nephrectomy 4 weeks later. Nephrectomy followed 15 Gy stereotactic body radiation by 4 weeks. Serial blood draws occurred at baseline and 2 and 4 weeks post-SBRT. This renal cell carcinoma was of the clear cell type. The data were produced by immunoSEQ multiplex PCR, yet TCRdb's version contains in-frame clones alone and is incomplete. The repertoire includes about 78,000 clones, 89% of them detected once, and around 6% sits in the top ten. On this clone: What it recognizes is unknown.

The gene calls are TRBV10-3 and TRBJ2-7, with 10 nucleotides matching TRBD2. The sample here was blood, taken from a patient whose treatment included radiotherapy and nephrectomy. This sequence originates from a woman in her 70s with renal cell carcinoma. CDR3 DNA sequence: TGTGCCATCAGGCAGCGGGGGGGATCCTACGAGCAGTACTTC. Translation gives CAIRQRGGSYEQYF.